This T cell receptor (beta chain) was captured by sequencing in a study of PD-1 blockade in classical Hodgkin lymphoma. Whole-study findings and limits: Compared with baseline, CD4+ but not CD8+ TCR diversity had risen significantly by C4D1. Individuals who commenced nivolumab within less than 1 year of ASCT were excluded. Relapsed/refractory patients reportedly had the lowest baseline TCR diversity, below newly diagnosed patients, who were below healthy donors. Patients who responded completely had about the same baseline diversity as newly diagnosed patients.

Regarding this clone: Its antigen is undetermined.

Every single patient, without exception, relapsed after autologous stem cell transplantation, and brentuximab vedotin exposure varied. The V end was cut by 1 base, the J end by 5 bases, with 12 bases between. The CDR3 runs to 15 residues. Germline CDR1 reads SEHNR; CDR2 reads FQNEAQ (reference sequence). The method was immunoSEQ multiplex PCR; TCRdb's version includes in-frame clones alone and lacks a portion of them. The repertoire holds roughly 20,000 clones, with 74% as singletons. The origin of this receptor is a human donor with classical Hodgkin lymphoma. Sequences were derived from peripheral blood mononuclear cells (PBMCs), sampled at baseline. This chain links TRBV7-9 with TRBJ1-5; D is perhaps TRBD1 (5 bases). CDR3 sequence (DNA): TGTGCCAGCAGCTTAGGTGGCCAGGGACATCAGCCCCAGCATTTT. Translating gives CASSLGGQGHQPQHF.